This T cell receptor beta chain was sequenced in a study of cytomegalovirus exposure and HLA in healthy donors. Of note for this clone: As yet, its antigen is unknown.

Sequenced by immunoSEQ multiplex PCR; TCRdb stores in-frame clones only, minus some. The sample shows about 170,000 clones, roughly 96% of them seen only once. The study, taken as a whole, reports: It was 150 to 200 TCR beta chains that were listed as cytomegalovirus-associated.

Sequenced input: PBMCs. The clonotype originates from a young woman in good health and CMV-seronegative.

CDR3 amino acids: CASSLKVPGQEEQYF. The CDR3 DNA reads as TGTGCCAGCAGCTTAAAGGTGCCAGGACAAGAGGAGCAGTACTTC. The chain couples TRBV7-9 to TRBJ2-7, with TRBD1 as a possible D gene (5 bases). CDR1 is SEHNR, CDR2 FQNEAQ, per germline (reference sequence). The CDR3 runs 15 residues. Trimming removed 2 bases from V and 7 bases from J, with 18 bases in between. Full variable domain (rest looked up from reference TRBV7-9 and TRBJ2-7): DTGVSQNPRHKITKRGQNVTFRCDPISEHNRLYWYRQTLGQGPEFLTYFQNEAQLEKSRLLSDRFSAERPKGSFSTLEIQRTEQGDSAMYLCASSLKVPGQEEQYFGPGTRLTVT.